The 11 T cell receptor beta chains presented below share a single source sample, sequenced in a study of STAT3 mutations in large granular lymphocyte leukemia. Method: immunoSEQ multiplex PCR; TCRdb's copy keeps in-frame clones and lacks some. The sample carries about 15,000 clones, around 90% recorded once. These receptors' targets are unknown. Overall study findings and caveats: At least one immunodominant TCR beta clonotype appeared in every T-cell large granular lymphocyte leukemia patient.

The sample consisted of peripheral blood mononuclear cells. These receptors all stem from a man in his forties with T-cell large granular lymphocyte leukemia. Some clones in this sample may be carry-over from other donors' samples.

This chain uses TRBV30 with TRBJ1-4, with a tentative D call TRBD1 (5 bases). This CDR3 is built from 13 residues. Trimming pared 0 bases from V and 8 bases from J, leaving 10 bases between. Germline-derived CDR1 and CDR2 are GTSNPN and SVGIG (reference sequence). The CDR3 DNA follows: TGTGCCTGGAGTGTGGGGGTTGGGGAAAAACTGTTTTTT. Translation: CAWSVGVGEKLFF.

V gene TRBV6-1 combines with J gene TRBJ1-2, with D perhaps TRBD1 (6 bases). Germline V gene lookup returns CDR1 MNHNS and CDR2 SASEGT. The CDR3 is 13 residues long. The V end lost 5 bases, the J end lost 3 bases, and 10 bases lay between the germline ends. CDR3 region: CASSQYRDYGYTF. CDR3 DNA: TGTGCCAGCAGTCAATACAGGGACTATGGCTACACCTTC.

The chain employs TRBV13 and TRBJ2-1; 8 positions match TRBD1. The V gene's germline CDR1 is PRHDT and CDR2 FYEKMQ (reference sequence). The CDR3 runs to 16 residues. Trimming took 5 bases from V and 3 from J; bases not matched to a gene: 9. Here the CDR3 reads CASSLPWTGYYNEQFF. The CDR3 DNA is TGTGCCAGCAGCCTCCCTTGGACAGGGTACTACAATGAGCAGTTCTTC. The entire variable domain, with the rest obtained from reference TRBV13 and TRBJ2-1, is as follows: AAGVIQSPRHLIKEKRETATLKCYPIPRHDTVYWYQQGPGQDPQFLISFYEKMQSDKGSIPDRFSAQQFSDYHSELNMSSLELGDSALYFCASSLPWTGYYNEQFFGPGTRLTVL.

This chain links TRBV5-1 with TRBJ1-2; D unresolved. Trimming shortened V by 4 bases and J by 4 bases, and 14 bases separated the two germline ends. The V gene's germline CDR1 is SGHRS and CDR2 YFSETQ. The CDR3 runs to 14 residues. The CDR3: CASSLFREFYGYTF. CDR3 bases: TGCGCCAGCAGCCTCTTCCGGGAGTTCTATGGCTACACCTTC.

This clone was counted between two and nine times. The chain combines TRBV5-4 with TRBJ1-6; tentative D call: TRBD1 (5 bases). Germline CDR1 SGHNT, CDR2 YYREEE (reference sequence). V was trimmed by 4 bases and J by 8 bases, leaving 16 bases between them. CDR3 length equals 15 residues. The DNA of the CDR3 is TGTGCCAGCAGCATAACCGGCGTAGGGGATTCACCCCTCCACTTT. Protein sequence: CASSITGVGDSPLHF.

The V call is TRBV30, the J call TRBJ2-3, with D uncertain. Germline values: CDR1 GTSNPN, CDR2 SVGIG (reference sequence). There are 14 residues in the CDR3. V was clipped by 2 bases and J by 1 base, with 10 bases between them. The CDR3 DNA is TGTGCCTGGAGTACCTCGGGCGGCACAGATACGCAGTATTTT. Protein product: CAWSTSGGTDTQYF.

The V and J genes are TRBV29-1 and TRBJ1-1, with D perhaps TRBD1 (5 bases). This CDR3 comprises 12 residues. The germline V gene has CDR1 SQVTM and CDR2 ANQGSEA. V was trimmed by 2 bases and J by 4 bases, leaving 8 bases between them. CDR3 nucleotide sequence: TGCAGCGTTGAAAGGGGAGGCACTGAAGCTTTCTTT. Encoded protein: CSVERGGTEAFF.

CDR3 sequence: CALLPTGSYEQYF. Written as DNA, the CDR3 is TGTGCCCTACTCCCCACGGGGTCCTACGAGCAGTACTTC. This chain links TRBV30 with TRBJ2-7; maybe TRBD2 (5 bases). Germline lookup yields CDR1 GTSNPN and CDR2 SVGIG (reference sequence). The length of the CDR3 is 13 residues. V was shortened by 8 bases and J by 1 base, with 15 bases between the two germline ends.

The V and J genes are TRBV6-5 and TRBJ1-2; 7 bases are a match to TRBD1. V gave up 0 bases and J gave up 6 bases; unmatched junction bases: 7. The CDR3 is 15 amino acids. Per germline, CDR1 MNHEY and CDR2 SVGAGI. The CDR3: CASSYSRTGGDGYTF. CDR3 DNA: TGTGCCAGCAGTTACTCCCGGACAGGTGGCGATGGCTACACCTTC.

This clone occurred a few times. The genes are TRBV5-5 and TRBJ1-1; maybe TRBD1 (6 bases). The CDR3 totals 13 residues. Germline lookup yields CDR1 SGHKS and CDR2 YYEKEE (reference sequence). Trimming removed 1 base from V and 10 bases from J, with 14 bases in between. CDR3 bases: TGTGCCAGCAGCTTGACAGGGCTGGGGACAGCTTTCTTT. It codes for CASSLTGLGTAFF.

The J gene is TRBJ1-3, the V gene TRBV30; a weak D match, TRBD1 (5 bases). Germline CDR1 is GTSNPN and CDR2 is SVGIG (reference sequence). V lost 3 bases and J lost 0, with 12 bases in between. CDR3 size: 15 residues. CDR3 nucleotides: TGTGCCTGGAGGACGGGGGTCAGCTCTGGAAACACCATATATTTT. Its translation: CAWRTGVSSGNTIYF.